This entry features one T cell receptor (beta chain) sequence. The antigen remains undetermined. This CDR3 has 14 residues. V gave up 1 base and J gave up 5 bases, with 12 bases separating them. Germline V gene lookup returns CDR1 MGHRA and CDR2 YSYEKL. These data are taken from a study of cytomegalovirus exposure and HLA in healthy donors. The PCR made use of 60 Vbeta and 13 Jbeta primers. Measured with immunoSEQ multiplex PCR; TCRdb has only the in-frame clones, and not every one. This repertoire shows around 78,000 clones, around 85% found once; its top ten account for 2% to 3%. General study points: One variant, a missense change in DCLRE1C, was linked in a later analysis to TCR beta V- and J-gene trimming.

The rearrangement links TRBV4-1 to TRBJ2-7; D is possibly TRBD2 (6 bases). The source is a woman aged 50 to 60 in good health and CMV-seronegative. The material sequenced was PBMCs. CDR3 nucleotides: TGCGCCAGCAGCCAAGGTCCTAGCGAAAACGAGCAGTACTTC. It encodes CASSQGPSENEQYF.